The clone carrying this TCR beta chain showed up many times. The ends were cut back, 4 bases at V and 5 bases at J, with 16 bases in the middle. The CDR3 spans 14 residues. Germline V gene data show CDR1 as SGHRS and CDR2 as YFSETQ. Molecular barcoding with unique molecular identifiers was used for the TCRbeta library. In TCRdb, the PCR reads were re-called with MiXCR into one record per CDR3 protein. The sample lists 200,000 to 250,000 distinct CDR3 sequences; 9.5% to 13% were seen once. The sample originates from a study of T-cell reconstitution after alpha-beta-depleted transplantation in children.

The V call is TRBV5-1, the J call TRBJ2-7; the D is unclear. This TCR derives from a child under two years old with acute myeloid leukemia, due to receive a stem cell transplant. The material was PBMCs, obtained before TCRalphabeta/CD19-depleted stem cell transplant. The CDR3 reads CASSRAPRNNEQYF. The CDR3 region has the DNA TGCGCCAGCAGCCGAGCGCCTAGGAATAACGAGCAGTACTTC.